A single sample is the source of the 25 T cell receptor beta chains below, sequenced in a study of breast tumors, draining lymph nodes, adjacent tissues. TCRdb independently ran MiXCR on the multiplex PCR reads; one entry per CDR3 protein. The sample includes around 140,000 distinct CDR3 sequences, about 33% seen only once; the top ten take about 2.5%. Axillary draining lymph nodes of breast cancer patients supplied the node samples. Specimen: axillary lymph node tissue. These receptors all come from a female donor with breast cancer. Some clones in this sample may be carry-over from other donors' samples.

This clonotype was recorded a few times. A clone one base away is much larger, so this may be a read error. This chain uses TRBV13 with TRBJ1-3; D is uncertain. The germline gives CDR1 PRHDT, CDR2 FYEKMQ (reference sequence). The CDR3 is 14 amino acids. CDR3 nucleotides: TGTGCCGGCAGCTTACCAGCATCTGGAAACACCATATATTTT. It yields the protein CAGSLPASGNTIYF.

This clonotype was recorded many times. The chain couples TRBV28 to TRBJ2-7, with a possible D match to TRBD2 (6 bases). Germline V CDR1 and CDR2: MDHEN, SYDVKM. The ends were cut back, 3 bases at V and 3 bases at J, with 9 bases in the middle. The CDR3 spans 13 residues. The CDR3 DNA reads TGTGCCAGCAGTTTTTTGGACTACTACGAGCAGTACTTC. Protein product: CASSFLDYYEQYF.

V and J are TRBV20-1 and TRBJ2-3, with TRBD2 matching over 15 bases. With 6 bases clipped from V and 5 bases from J, the junction kept 6 bases outside the gene matches. The CDR3 covers 15 residues. CDR1 is DFQATT, CDR2 SNEGSKA, per germline (reference sequence). The CDR3: CSAGTSGGRGDTQYF. In DNA, the CDR3 is TGCAGTGCGGGGACTAGCGGGGGGCGTGGAGATACGCAGTATTTT.

The V call is TRBV4-2, the J call TRBJ2-3; D remains unclear. This CDR3 spans 15 amino acids. CDR1 is LGHNA and CDR2 is YNFKEQ in the germline V gene. The V and J ends lost 1 base and 2 bases respectively, with 10 bases between them. This CDR3 reads CASSQVGAVTDTQYF. The CDR3 region has the DNA TGTGCCAGCAGCCAAGTGGGTGCGGTCACAGATACGCAGTATTTT.

The rearrangement uses TRBV15 and TRBJ2-7, with D possibly TRBD2 on 6 matching bases. The CDR3 runs to 17 residues. Looked up from germline, CDR1 is LNHNV and CDR2 is YYDKDF (reference sequence). V lost 3 bases and J lost 3, with 21 bases in between. The CDR3 DNA sequence: TGTGCCACCAGCAGCTTGTACGGGGGTCGACAGAACTACGAGCAGTACTTC. Translated: CATSSLYGGRQNYEQYF.

In its sample, this clonotype was seen a few times. J is TRBJ1-3 and V is TRBV28, with D possibly being TRBD1 (5 bases). The CDR3 runs to 17 residues. CDR1 MDHEN and CDR2 SYDVKM come from the germline V gene. Trimming left V 2 bases short and J 4 bases short, with 18 bases between. The CDR3 bases are TGTGCCAGCAGTTTAGCTGTATTGCAGGGCGGAGGAAACACCATATATTTT. Translated: CASSLAVLQGGGNTIYF.

This clonotype appeared many times. The gene calls are TRBV3-1 and TRBJ1-6, with TRBD1 matching 10 bases. The CDR3 runs to 15 residues. Germline V gene data show CDR1 as LGHDT and CDR2 as YNNKEL (reference sequence). The junction had 7 bases not matched to a gene; V was cut back by 6 bases and J by 8 bases. CDR3 region: CASRGTGAWHSPLHF. The DNA for the CDR3 is TGTGCCAGCAGGGGGACAGGGGCTTGGCATTCACCCCTCCACTTT.

The rearrangement uses TRBV6-5 and TRBJ1-5; 8 bases align to TRBD1. CDR3 length equals 14 residues. V was pared by 4 bases and J by 5 bases, with 4 bases of the junction left unmatched. The germline gives CDR1 MNHEY, CDR2 SVGAGI. CDR3 DNA: TGTGCCAGCAGTTCCCGGACAGGGCATCAGCCCCAGCATTTT. Translation: CASSSRTGHQPQHF.

The V and J genes are TRBV11-1 and TRBJ1-1, with TRBD1 matching 10 bases. CDR3 length: 13 amino acids. Germline values: CDR1 SGHAT, CDR2 FQDESV (reference sequence). J gave up 13 bases and V 5 bases, and 10 bases lay outside the gene matches. For the CDR3, the DNA is TGTGCCAGCAGCCGCGCGACAGGGGGCGTTGGTTTCTTT. Translating it yields CASSRATGGVGFF.

This clonotype appeared many times. This chain links TRBV6-6 with TRBJ2-7; 9 bases are a match to TRBD1. The CDR3 has 15 amino acids. V gave up 7 bases and J gave up 0 bases; unmatched junction bases: 7. Germline CDR1 and CDR2: MNHNY and SVGAGI (reference sequence). The CDR3 nucleotides read TGTGCCAGCAATCCGGGACAGGGAAGCTCCTACGAGCAGTACTTC. Residues: CASNPGQGSSYEQYF.

There are many counts of this clonotype. V is TRBV28 and J is TRBJ1-6; no clear D. CDR1 and CDR2 (germline): MDHEN, SYDVKM. The CDR3 is made up of 14 amino acids. V lost 1 base, J lost 9 bases, and 10 bases lay in between. The CDR3 nucleotides read TGTGCCAGCAGTTTATCTGGTCTAAGTTCACCCCTCCACTTT. This translates into CASSLSGLSSPLHF.

The rearrangement joins TRBV9 to TRBJ2-5; possible D gene TRBD1, 5 bases. The V gene's germline CDR1 is SGDLS and CDR2 YYNGEE. V lost 0 bases, J lost 0 bases, and 12 bases lay in between. This CDR3 spans 16 amino acids. The CDR3, as DNA: TGTGCCAGCAGCGTAGCTGGGGCTGGGGACCAAGAGACCCAGTACTTC. Amino acids: CASSVAGAGDQETQYF.

In its sample, this clonotype was seen many times. The J gene is TRBJ1-2, the V gene TRBV6-5; D is perhaps TRBD1 (6 bases). The germline gives CDR1 MNHEY, CDR2 SVGAGI. V shed 2 bases and J shed 4 bases, with 17 bases lying between them. The CDR3 runs to 16 residues. The CDR3 sequence is CASSYNGGRLGYGYTF. In nucleotides, the CDR3 is TGTGCCAGCAGTTACAATGGGGGGCGTTTGGGCTATGGCTACACCTTC.

Ten or more counts support this clonotype. One end of the junction is discordant with germline, which a read error may explain. The chain links TRBV19 to TRBJ1-5; D may be TRBD1 (5 bases). The CDR3 covers 13 residues. Germline assignment: CDR1 LNHDA and CDR2 SQIVND (reference sequence). The CDR3 reads CASGIVRDQPQHF. As DNA, the CDR3 is TGTGCCAGTGGTATAGTCAGGGATCAGCCCCAGCATTTT.

This clonotype was seen at least ten times. The chain recombines TRBV18 with TRBJ1-4; no clear D gene. This CDR3 region has 16 residues. CDR1 and CDR2 (germline): KGHSH, LQKENI. Trimming removed 2 bases from V and 5 bases from J, with 15 bases in between. The CDR3 DNA follows: TGTGCCAGCTCACCAATGGAGGGCGTTGGGAATGAAAAACTGTTTTTT. Its translation: CASSPMEGVGNEKLFF.

This clonotype was seen repeatedly, ten times or more. In DNA form, the CDR3 reads TGTGCCAGCAGTGAACGGATATTGAGGGGCAATCAGCCCCAGCATTTT. Translation: CASSERILRGNQPQHF. The V gene is TRBV6-1, the J gene TRBJ1-5; D is undetermined. This CDR3 spans 16 amino acids. Trimming pared 2 bases from V and 2 bases from J, leaving 13 bases between. The V gene's germline CDR1 is MNHNS and CDR2 SASEGT.

In this sample, this clonotype turned up many times. The gene calls are TRBV9 and TRBJ1-3; D is uncertain. The CDR3 covers 15 residues. Trimming removed 0 bases at V and 0 bases at J, with 7 bases between. From germline, CDR1 is SGDLS and CDR2 YYNGEE. Here the CDR3 reads CASSVDFASGNTIYF. CDR3 in DNA: TGTGCCAGCAGCGTAGACTTCGCCTCTGGAAACACCATATATTTT.

For this clonotype: It may be a read error: a sequence one base away is much more abundant. This chain connects TRBV6-5 to TRBJ2-2; D possibly corresponds to TRBD2 (6 bases). V dropped 5 bases and J dropped 6 bases, with 13 bases sitting between them. CDR1 and CDR2 (germline): MNHEY, SVGAGI. CDR3 length equals 14 residues. Here the CDR3 reads CASSHVGGSGELFF. CDR3 DNA: TGTGCCAGCAGTCATGTCGGAGGGTCCGGGGAGCTGTTTTTT.

This clonotype was observed many times. The J gene is TRBJ2-5, the V gene TRBV3-1; TRBD1 agrees at 9 bases. V was pared by 3 bases and J by 4 bases, with 3 bases of the junction left unmatched. The length of the CDR3 is 14 residues. The V gene's germline CDR1 is LGHDT and CDR2 YNNKEL (reference sequence). The CDR3 loop reads CASSHGTGRETQYF. CDR3 nucleotide sequence: TGTGCCAGCAGCCACGGGACAGGGAGAGAGACCCAGTACTTC.

This clonotype was seen many times. V usage is TRBV20-1 and J usage is TRBJ2-1; 8 bases line up with TRBD2. Per germline, CDR1 DFQATT and CDR2 SNEGSKA (reference sequence). The CDR3 is made up of 12 amino acids. With 5 bases clipped from V and 9 bases from J, the junction kept 6 bases outside the gene matches. The CDR3 coding sequence is TGCAGTGCTCCTCCGGCGGGGGGTGAGCAGTTCTTC. Its translation is CSAPPAGGEQFF.

On this clonotype: A clone one base away is much larger, so this may be a read error. The rearrangement links TRBV20-1 to TRBJ2-3; the D gene is possibly TRBD2 (5 bases). Trimming removed 5 bases from V and 4 bases from J, with 16 bases in between. Germline V lookup: CDR1 DFQATT, CDR2 SNEGSKA (reference sequence). The CDR3 runs 14 residues. CDR3 coding DNA: TGCAGTGCTCCCGGGGTAGCCACCGCAGATACGCAGTATTTT. Translated, it gives CSAPGVATADTQYF.

The CDR3 DNA is TGTGCCAGCTCCGACCCGGGACAGGGGTTACCCCTCCACTTT. Translation: CASSDPGQGLPLHF. This chain uses TRBV12-3 or TRBV12-4 with TRBJ1-6; TRBD1 agrees at 10 bases. CDR3 length equals 14 residues. With V trimmed by 8 bases and J by 12 bases, 10 bases remained unmatched.

This clonotype was counted ten times or more. The chain is built from TRBV24-1 and TRBJ2-2; TRBD1 might be the D (5 bases). Trimming cost V 1 base and J 3 bases, with 8 bases left between them. CDR3 length equals 15 residues. Germline V gene sequence: CDR1 KGHDR, CDR2 SFDVKD. This CDR3 reads CATSDFARDTGELFF. CDR3 DNA sequence: TGTGCCACCAGTGATTTCGCCAGGGACACCGGGGAGCTGTTTTTT.

This chain connects TRBV30 to TRBJ1-1, with no clear D. There are 12 residues in the CDR3. The V end was cut by 5 bases, the J end by 1 base, with 8 bases between. Germline assignment: CDR1 GTSNPN and CDR2 SVGIG (reference sequence). The DNA of the CDR3 is TGTGCCTGGGGGCCGGGGAACACTGAAGCTTTCTTT. It encodes CAWGPGNTEAFF.

This chain links TRBV7-7 with TRBJ2-5; maybe TRBD1 (5 bases). This CDR3 comprises 14 residues. The V end was cut by 6 bases, the J end by 5 bases, with 16 bases between. CDR1 is SSHAT, CDR2 FNYEAQ, per germline (reference sequence). The CDR3 region is CASSLRDVAETQYF. The CDR3 DNA sequence: TGTGCCAGCAGTCTCAGGGATGTCGCGGAGACCCAGTACTTC.